This T cell receptor (beta chain) was recorded in a study of cytomegalovirus exposure and HLA in healthy donors. Study outcomes and limitations: Later on, an analysis showed TCR association rates differing by HLA locus, with DRB1 the most and HLA-C the fewest.

The length of the CDR3 is 14 residues. Germline V gene data show CDR1 as MNHEY and CDR2 as SMNVEV (reference sequence). The V and J ends lost 8 bases and 8 bases, in that order; junction bases with no gene match: 9. The PCR was carried out with 60 Vbeta primers and 13 Jbeta primers. This table comes from immunoSEQ multiplex PCR, and its TCRdb copy is limited to in-frame clones, with some not included. This sample carries some 150,000 clones, about 65% of them seen once, and the ten largest clones take over 2.5%. This clone appeared a few times. What it recognizes is unknown. This sequence originates from a woman in her 30s in good health and CMV-seronegative. The sample taken for sequencing was PBMCs. V gene TRBV27 combines with J gene TRBJ1-4, with 9 positions matching TRBD1. CDR3 in DNA: TGTGCCAGCGCACTACAGGGGGCCGGAGAAAAACTGTTTTTT. This encodes CASALQGAGEKLFF.